Following are 2 T cell receptor beta chains from one sample sequenced in a study of shared clonotypes between healthy human individuals. TCRdb's copy holds only in-frame clones and misses some; the assay was immunoSEQ multiplex PCR. The sample comprises approximately 2,000,000 clones, roughly 90% of which are singletons, and around 0.38% rests with the top ten. What was sequenced was naive CD4+ T cells from PBMCs. Regarding subset: CD45RA+ positively selected. The receptor set was obtained from a man between 18 and 35 years old in good health. Some clones in this sample may be carry-over from other donors' samples.

The V gene is TRBV6-5, the J gene TRBJ2-5; 8 bases match TRBD2. This CDR3 comprises 16 residues. The ends lost 2 bases at V and 0 bases at J; junction bases unmatched: 5. Germline lookup yields CDR1 MNHEY and CDR2 SVGAGI. CDR3 DNA sequence: TGTGCCAGCAGTTACCGGTCTAGCGGGCACCAAGAGACCCAGTACTTC. Protein sequence: CASSYRSSGHQETQYF.

This sequence joins TRBV30 and TRBJ2-5; 7 bases map to TRBD2. From germline, CDR1 is GTSNPN and CDR2 SVGIG (reference sequence). J was trimmed by 0 bases and V by 2 bases; bases with no gene match: 15. The CDR3 is made up of 18 amino acids. The CDR3 DNA reads TGTGCCTGGAGTCCAACCAGTCGGGCTAGCGGTCACCAAGAGACCCAGTACTTC. It translates to CAWSPTSRASGHQETQYF.